This T cell receptor beta chain was identified in a study of blood T cell repertoires in COVID-19 (dated by TCRdb to 2020 to 2021). Notes on the research overall: Collaborator samples came from the United States, Italy and Spain and covered acute and convalescent phases of COVID-19. Where available, HLA class I and class II types were taken from metadata supplied by the sample provider and were not determined by assay-based typing. A de-identified subject ID, COVID-19 status, age in years and sex were almost always included in the sample metadata. The material from the prospective study consisted of cDNA or gDNA derived from T cells, B-cell-depleted T cells, or PBMCs. Subjects who had been exposed to COVID-19, were actively infected with it, or had recovered from it provided the deeply sampled blood TCRbeta repertoires that made up the dataset. The repertoires were released in a freely available public database intended as a resource for research on the immune response to SARS-CoV-2. The samples were drawn from two sources: the first 160 participants of the ongoing ImmuneRACE study, and over 1,000 subjects contributed by 6 global collaborators. Study-wide conclusions, independent of this receptor: The quantity of clinical and demographic metadata differed by source and by participant and was supplied without curation.

V and J are trimmed by 4 bases and 6 bases, and the gene matches miss 6 bases of the junction. The germline V gene (reference sequence) supplies CDR1 LGHDT and CDR2 YNNKEL. Reading from cysteine to phenylalanine, the CDR3 counts 13 amino acids. Here the CDR3 DNA is all that survives: 39 bases in frame from base 1. TCRbeta CDR3 regions were amplified from genomic DNA by means of the immunoSEQ Assay, a bias-controlled multiplex PCR. The original pipeline was this. The number of nucleated cells in each sample was estimated by amplification of reference gene primers within the assay. Sequence reads were collapsed and filtered to measure the absolute abundance of every unique TCRbeta CDR3 rearrangement. For each sample, productive Simpson clonality was calculated as the square root of Simpson's diversity index over productive rearrangements. TCRdb mirrors the immuneACCESS table, restricted to in-frame sequences. Some clones are absent from its copies; in checked studies, under half trace to an unresolved V gene, and the reason for the others is unknown. That table supplies the V and J calls and clone size; D and trimming were determined from the DNA. The sample contains about 200,000 clones, about 81% of them found a single time. Approximately 5.2% of the sample is taken by the ten largest.

As concerns this clone: No cognate antigen has been identified for it. Base-call qualities are not available, and no considerably larger clone is one nucleotide away.

One collaborating source in Seattle enrolled patients during active infection and followed them longitudinally through the course of disease. The collaborating institutions used their own protocols to collect whole blood in K2EDTA tubes. Collaborator samples were shipped for TCRbeta analysis as frozen whole blood, isolated PBMCs, or DNA extracted from either sample type. The rearranged chain carries TRBV3-1 (or the pseudogene TRBV3-2) and TRBJ2-7, with TRBD1 identical over 7 junction bases. The clonotype comes from a woman in her 70s with COVID-19, enrolled during active disease. Sequencing input: peripheral blood. The DNA sequence is given as TGTGCCAGCAGCCCCTCCCGACAGGGCGAGCAGTACTTC. Translated, this is CASSPSRQGEQYF.